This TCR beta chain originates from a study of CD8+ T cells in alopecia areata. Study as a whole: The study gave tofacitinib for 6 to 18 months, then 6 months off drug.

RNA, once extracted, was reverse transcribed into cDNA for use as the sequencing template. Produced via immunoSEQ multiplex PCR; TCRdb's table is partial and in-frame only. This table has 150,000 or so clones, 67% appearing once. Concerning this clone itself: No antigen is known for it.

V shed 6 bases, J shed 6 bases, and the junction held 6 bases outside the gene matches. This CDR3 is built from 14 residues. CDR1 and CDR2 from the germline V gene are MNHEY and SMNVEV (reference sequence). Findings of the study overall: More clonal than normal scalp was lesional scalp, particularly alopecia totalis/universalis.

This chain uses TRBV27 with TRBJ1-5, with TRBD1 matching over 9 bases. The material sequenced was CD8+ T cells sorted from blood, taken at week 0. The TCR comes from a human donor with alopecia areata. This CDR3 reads CASRPRQGGQPQHF. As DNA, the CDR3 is TGTGCCAGCAGGCCCCGACAGGGGGGTCAGCCCCAGCATTTT.